These T cell receptor beta chains were read from a single sample in a study of technical replicates of blood from a handful of donors. Produced via immunoSEQ multiplex PCR; TCRdb's table is partial and in-frame only. The sample has more than 45,000 clones; roughly 94% are singletons. The sequencing sample was made of PBMCs. Receptors originate from a human donor in good health. Some clones in this sample may be carry-over from other donors' samples. The CDR3 runs from the conserved cysteine through the conserved F or W. Fields, in order: V gene, D gene, J gene, clone size, CDR3 DNA, CDR3 protein. D genes are given only for firm matches. Clone size is stated in some rows and not others, as once, few, many or a class when expanded.

V: TRBV4-1; D: TRBD2; J: TRBJ2-3; size: -; DNA: TGCGCCAGCAGCCTGCGGGAGCTGGCCACAGATACGCAGTATTTT; CDR3: CASSLRELATDTQYF
V: TRBV11-2; D: -; J: TRBJ2-3; size: few; DNA: TGTGCCAGCAGCTTTCCCGGCGGACTACGCACAGATACGCAGTATTTT; CDR3: CASSFPGGLRTDTQYF
V: TRBV2; D: -; J: TRBJ1-5; size: -; DNA: TGTGCCAGCAGGGAGACGGTGGATAGCAATCAGCCCCAGCATTTT; CDR3: CASRETVDSNQPQHF
V: TRBV7-9; D: -; J: TRBJ2-7; size: -; DNA: TGTGCCAGCAGCTCAGGGGAGCGGCGGGGGTACGAGCAGTACTTC; CDR3: CASSSGERRGYEQYF
V: TRBV12-5; D: -; J: TRBJ2-1; size: -; DNA: TGTGCTAGTGGTTTGGTTCAGGCCGAGCAGTTCTTC; CDR3: CASGLVQAEQFF
V: TRBV6-5; D: TRBD2; J: TRBJ2-7; size: -; DNA: TGTGCCAGCAGTTTCCGACTAGCGGAGTACGAGCAGTACTTC; CDR3: CASSFRLAEYEQYF
V: TRBV5-1; D: -; J: TRBJ2-7; size: -; DNA: TGCGCCAGCAGCCCGGACTTGGGAAACGACGAGCAGTACTTC; CDR3: CASSPDLGNDEQYF
V: TRBV5-1; D: -; J: TRBJ2-5; size: -; DNA: TGCGCCAGCAGCAACCTAAAGGGACTGCAAGAGACCCAGTACTTC; CDR3: CASSNLKGLQETQYF
V: TRBV7-9; D: TRBD2; J: TRBJ2-7; size: -; DNA: TGTGCCAGCAGCCCCCACGCATGGACTAGCGGGAGCAGTTCGTACGAGCAGTACTTC; CDR3: CASSPHAWTSGSSSYEQYF
V: TRBV6-6; D: TRBD1; J: TRBJ1-1; size: -; DNA: TGTGCCAGCAGTACCCAGACAGGGGCTGGGAACACTGAAGCTTTCTTT; CDR3: CASSTQTGAGNTEAFF
V: TRBV7-3; D: -; J: TRBJ2-3; size: -; DNA: TGTGCCAGCAGCTTAGGGGGTCGGGACACAAATACGCAGTATTTT; CDR3: CASSLGGRDTNTQYF
V: TRBV27; D: TRBD2; J: TRBJ2-7; size: -; DNA: TGTGCCAGCAGTGTCGGGAGGGTTTCCTACGAGCAGTACTTC; CDR3: CASSVGRVSYEQYF
V: TRBV2; D: -; J: TRBJ1-1; size: -; DNA: TGTGCCAGCAGTGTTGGGTCAGGCGGGACTGAAGCTTTCTTT; CDR3: CASSVGSGGTEAFF
V: TRBV9; D: TRBD2; J: TRBJ2-1; size: -; DNA: TGTGCCAGCAGCTCCCACCGCGGGGGGGCGAATGAGCAGTTCTTC; CDR3: CASSSHRGGANEQFF
V: TRBV23-1; D: TRBD2; J: TRBJ2-1; size: -; DNA: TGCGCCAGCACAACTAGCGGGAGTAACAATGAGCAGTTCTTC; CDR3: CASTTSGSNNEQFF
V: TRBV10-3; D: -; J: TRBJ2-3; size: -; DNA: TGTGCCACGCGAGATTTAGACAGTTCCACAGATACGCAGTATTTT; CDR3: CATRDLDSSTDTQYF
V: TRBV5-6; D: TRBD1; J: TRBJ1-4; size: -; DNA: TGTGCCAGCAGCTTGAGGACAGGACTCCTTGAAAAACTGTTTTTT; CDR3: CASSLRTGLLEKLFF
V: TRBV19; D: TRBD1; J: TRBJ1-2; size: -; DNA: TGTGCCAGTAGTAGCATGGGACAGGGGTATGGCTACACCTTC; CDR3: CASSSMGQGYGYTF
V: TRBV7-2; D: TRBD1; J: TRBJ1-1; size: -; DNA: TGTGCCAGCAGCTGGGGACAGGGGAACACTGAAGCTTTCTTT; CDR3: CASSWGQGNTEAFF
V: TRBV10-1; D: -; J: TRBJ2-5; size: -; DNA: TGCGCCAGCAGTGAGGGCCGGGACATAACTCGTCGGGAAGAGACCCAGTACTTC; CDR3: CASSEGRDITRREETQYF
V: TRBV20-1; D: -; J: TRBJ2-1; size: -; DNA: TGCAGTGCTCAAAGGGGTAATGAGCAGTTCTTC; CDR3: CSAQRGNEQFF
V: TRBV7-9; D: -; J: TRBJ1-1; size: -; DNA: TGTGCCAGCAGCTTAGGAGACGGGGTAAGTCGCGAAGCTTTCTTT; CDR3: CASSLGDGVSREAFF
V: TRBV4-3; D: -; J: TRBJ2-6; size: -; DNA: TGCGCCAGCAGCCAATCCCAGCGTAGCTCTGGGGCCAACGTCCTGACTTTC; CDR3: CASSQSQRSSGANVLTF
V: TRBV18; D: -; J: TRBJ1-2; size: -; DNA: TGTGCCAGCTCACCAAACAGGGAATCAGGGTATGGCTACACCTTC; CDR3: CASSPNRESGYGYTF
V: TRBV2; D: -; J: TRBJ2-6; size: -; DNA: TGTGCCAGCAGCAGCAGGGTCGGGGCCAACGTCCTGACTTTC; CDR3: CASSSRVGANVLTF
V: TRBV19; D: TRBD1; J: TRBJ1-1; size: -; DNA: TGTGCCAGTGGAACACAGGGGGTACAAACTGAAGCTTTCTTT; CDR3: CASGTQGVQTEAFF
V: TRBV5-4; D: TRBD2; J: TRBJ2-3; size: -; DNA: TGTGCCAGCAGTCCGATCGCGGGGGGGCGCCCAGATACGCAGTATTTT; CDR3: CASSPIAGGRPDTQYF
V: TRBV6-5; D: -; J: TRBJ2-7; size: -; DNA: TGTGCCAGCAGTGTTCCAGGGGCCTACGAGCAGTACTTC; CDR3: CASSVPGAYEQYF
V: TRBV4-3; D: -; J: TRBJ2-7; size: -; DNA: TGCGCCAGCAGCCAAGATCGGGTAGCCTACGAGCAGTACTTC; CDR3: CASSQDRVAYEQYF
V: TRBV5-4; D: TRBD1; J: TRBJ2-2; size: -; DNA: TGTGCCAGCAGCTTGGATCGGGACAGGGGTGCCGGGGAGCTGTTTTTT; CDR3: CASSLDRDRGAGELFF
V: TRBV7-8; D: -; J: TRBJ1-4; size: -; DNA: TGTGCCAGCAGCCGTGACAGGCCAACTAATGAAAAACTGTTTTTT; CDR3: CASSRDRPTNEKLFF
V: TRBV6-6; D: -; J: TRBJ1-1; size: -; DNA: TGTGCCAGCAGTCAATCAGGGAACACTGAAGCTTTCTTT; CDR3: CASSQSGNTEAFF
V: TRBV7-9; D: -; J: TRBJ2-3; size: -; DNA: TGTGCCAGCGCCTTGGCGACCGGAGATGGCACAGATACGCAGTATTTT; CDR3: CASALATGDGTDTQYF
V: TRBV5-4; D: TRBD1; J: TRBJ1-1; size: -; DNA: TGTGCCAGCAGCCCGTCTAGGGACAGGGTAGATACTGAAGCTTTCTTT; CDR3: CASSPSRDRVDTEAFF
V: TRBV4-2; D: TRBD2; J: TRBJ2-7; size: -; DNA: TGTGCCAGCAGCCAACCACTCAGCGGGAAAGCCTACGAGCAGTACTTC; CDR3: CASSQPLSGKAYEQYF
V: TRBV5-1; D: -; J: TRBJ1-6; size: -; DNA: TGCGCCAGCAGGAGGGGGAGTGTAGATTCACCCCTCCACTTT; CDR3: CASRRGSVDSPLHF
V: TRBV7-9; D: TRBD1; J: TRBJ2-7; size: -; DNA: TGTGCCAGCAGCAAACCGGGACAGGGCCCCGAGCAGTACTTC; CDR3: CASSKPGQGPEQYF
V: TRBV9; D: -; J: TRBJ2-7; size: -; DNA: TGTGCCAGCAGCGTAGATGGCAGGGAAAAAGAGCAGTACTTC; CDR3: CASSVDGREKEQYF
V: TRBV5-6; D: TRBD1; J: TRBJ2-7; size: -; DNA: TGTGCCAGCAACCGGGACAGGGGGCCCGAGCAGTACTTC; CDR3: CASNRDRGPEQYF
V: TRBV6-1; D: -; J: TRBJ1-1; size: once; DNA: TGTGCCAGCAGTGATCGGACAGCCCTGAACACTGAAGCTTTCTTT; CDR3: CASSDRTALNTEAFF
V: TRBV27; D: -; J: TRBJ1-2; size: -; DNA: TGTGCCAGCGGAAACAGGGTTTATGGCTACACCTTC; CDR3: CASGNRVYGYTF
V: TRBV29-1; D: -; J: TRBJ2-7; size: -; DNA: TGCAGCGGATCGGCGGGCGGAATTTACGAGCAGTACTTC; CDR3: CSGSAGGIYEQYF
V: TRBV27; D: TRBD2; J: TRBJ2-7; size: -; DNA: TGTGCCAGCAGCGGGACTAGCGGCGAGCAGTACTTC; CDR3: CASSGTSGEQYF
V: TRBV25-1; D: -; J: TRBJ2-2; size: -; DNA: TGTGCCAGCAGTCTTCCCTACGGGAACACCGGGGAGCTGTTTTTT; CDR3: CASSLPYGNTGELFF
V: TRBV4-1; D: TRBD2; J: TRBJ2-2; size: -; DNA: TGCGCCAGCAGCTTTCTAGCGGGAGGAGAAACCGGGGAGCTGTTTTTT; CDR3: CASSFLAGGETGELFF
V: TRBV27; D: TRBD2; J: TRBJ2-3; size: once; DNA: TGTGCCAGCAGGCTAGCGGGGCTGTCCACAGATACGCAGTATTTT; CDR3: CASRLAGLSTDTQYF
V: TRBV5-1; D: -; J: TRBJ1-4; size: -; DNA: TGCGCCAGCAGCCTCCGGGACACTGGGGCCACAACTAATGAAAAACTGTTTTTT; CDR3: CASSLRDTGATTNEKLFF
V: TRBV7-9; D: -; J: TRBJ2-4; size: -; DNA: TGTGCCAGCAGCTTAGAGAGTGGTGCCAAAAACATTCAGTACTTC; CDR3: CASSLESGAKNIQYF
V: TRBV5-1; D: -; J: TRBJ1-4; size: -; DNA: TGCGCCAGCAGCTTAGTTTGGGGGCTGGGTGAAAAACTGTTTTTT; CDR3: CASSLVWGLGEKLFF
V: TRBV29-1; D: -; J: TRBJ2-7; size: -; DNA: TGCAGCGCCAGGGGACAAAACTACGAGCAGTACTTC; CDR3: CSARGQNYEQYF
V: TRBV10-3; D: TRBD1; J: TRBJ1-2; size: -; DNA: TGTGCCATCAGTGATGCCGGGACAGGGTTTATGGGCTACACCTTC; CDR3: CAISDAGTGFMGYTF
V: TRBV5-1; D: TRBD2; J: TRBJ2-3; size: -; DNA: TGCGCCAGCAGCTTCGGGACTAGCGGGGGGGCAGTGGATACGCAGTATTTT; CDR3: CASSFGTSGGAVDTQYF
V: TRBV7-2; D: TRBD1; J: TRBJ1-2; size: -; DNA: TGTGCCAGCAGCTCAGGAGACAGGGGCCGGGGCTACACCTTC; CDR3: CASSSGDRGRGYTF